The 3 T cell receptor beta chains below were found in one sample sequenced in a study of OX40 agonist ivuxolimab in advanced cancers. The assay was immunoSEQ multiplex PCR, and TCRdb's table has in-frame clones only and misses some. Among more than 65,000 clones listed, 70% to 90% were seen once. Source: CD4+ or CD8+ T cells sorted from blood, taken in a trial of the OX40 agonist ivuxolimab. These receptors all stem from an adult with an advanced solid tumor such as melanoma, head and neck, liver or kidney cancer.

CDR3: CASSVDSTDTQYF. The CDR3 nucleotides read TGTGCCAGCAGTGTGGACAGCACAGATACGCAGTATTTT. The genes are TRBV2 and TRBJ2-3; D is unclear. Trimming pared 4 bases from V and 0 bases from J, leaving 5 bases between. The germline CDR1 and CDR2 sequences are SNHLY and FYNNEI. The CDR3 consists of 13 residues.

The J gene is TRBJ1-1, the V gene TRBV2; D gene unclear. The V gene's germline CDR1 is SNHLY and CDR2 FYNNEI. The CDR3 contains 16 residues. Trimming stripped 8 bases from V and 5 bases from J, with 24 bases between. The CDR3 DNA follows: TGTGCCAGCCTCCCCTGGGAGTTTCAGGTGGGGACTGAAGCTTTCTTT. It yields the protein CASLPWEFQVGTEAFF. The full variable domain, in which reference TRBV2 and TRBJ1-1 provide the parts outside the CDR3, is EPEVTQTPSHQVTQMGQEVILRCVPISNHLYFYWYRQILGQKVEFLVSFYNNEISEKSEIFDDQFSVERPDGSNFTLKIRSTKLEDSAMYFCASLPWEFQVGTEAFFGQGTRLTVV.

V and J are TRBV6-1 and TRBJ2-6; 10 nucleotides line up with TRBD1. Germline trimming cut 2 bases from V and 2 bases from J; bases unmatched to any gene: 3. Germline V gene lookup returns CDR1 MNHNS and CDR2 SASEGT. The CDR3 is made up of 17 amino acids. This chain's CDR3 is CASSERDRGAGANVLTF. For the CDR3, the DNA is TGTGCCAGCAGTGAACGGGACAGGGGTGCTGGGGCCAACGTCCTGACTTTC.